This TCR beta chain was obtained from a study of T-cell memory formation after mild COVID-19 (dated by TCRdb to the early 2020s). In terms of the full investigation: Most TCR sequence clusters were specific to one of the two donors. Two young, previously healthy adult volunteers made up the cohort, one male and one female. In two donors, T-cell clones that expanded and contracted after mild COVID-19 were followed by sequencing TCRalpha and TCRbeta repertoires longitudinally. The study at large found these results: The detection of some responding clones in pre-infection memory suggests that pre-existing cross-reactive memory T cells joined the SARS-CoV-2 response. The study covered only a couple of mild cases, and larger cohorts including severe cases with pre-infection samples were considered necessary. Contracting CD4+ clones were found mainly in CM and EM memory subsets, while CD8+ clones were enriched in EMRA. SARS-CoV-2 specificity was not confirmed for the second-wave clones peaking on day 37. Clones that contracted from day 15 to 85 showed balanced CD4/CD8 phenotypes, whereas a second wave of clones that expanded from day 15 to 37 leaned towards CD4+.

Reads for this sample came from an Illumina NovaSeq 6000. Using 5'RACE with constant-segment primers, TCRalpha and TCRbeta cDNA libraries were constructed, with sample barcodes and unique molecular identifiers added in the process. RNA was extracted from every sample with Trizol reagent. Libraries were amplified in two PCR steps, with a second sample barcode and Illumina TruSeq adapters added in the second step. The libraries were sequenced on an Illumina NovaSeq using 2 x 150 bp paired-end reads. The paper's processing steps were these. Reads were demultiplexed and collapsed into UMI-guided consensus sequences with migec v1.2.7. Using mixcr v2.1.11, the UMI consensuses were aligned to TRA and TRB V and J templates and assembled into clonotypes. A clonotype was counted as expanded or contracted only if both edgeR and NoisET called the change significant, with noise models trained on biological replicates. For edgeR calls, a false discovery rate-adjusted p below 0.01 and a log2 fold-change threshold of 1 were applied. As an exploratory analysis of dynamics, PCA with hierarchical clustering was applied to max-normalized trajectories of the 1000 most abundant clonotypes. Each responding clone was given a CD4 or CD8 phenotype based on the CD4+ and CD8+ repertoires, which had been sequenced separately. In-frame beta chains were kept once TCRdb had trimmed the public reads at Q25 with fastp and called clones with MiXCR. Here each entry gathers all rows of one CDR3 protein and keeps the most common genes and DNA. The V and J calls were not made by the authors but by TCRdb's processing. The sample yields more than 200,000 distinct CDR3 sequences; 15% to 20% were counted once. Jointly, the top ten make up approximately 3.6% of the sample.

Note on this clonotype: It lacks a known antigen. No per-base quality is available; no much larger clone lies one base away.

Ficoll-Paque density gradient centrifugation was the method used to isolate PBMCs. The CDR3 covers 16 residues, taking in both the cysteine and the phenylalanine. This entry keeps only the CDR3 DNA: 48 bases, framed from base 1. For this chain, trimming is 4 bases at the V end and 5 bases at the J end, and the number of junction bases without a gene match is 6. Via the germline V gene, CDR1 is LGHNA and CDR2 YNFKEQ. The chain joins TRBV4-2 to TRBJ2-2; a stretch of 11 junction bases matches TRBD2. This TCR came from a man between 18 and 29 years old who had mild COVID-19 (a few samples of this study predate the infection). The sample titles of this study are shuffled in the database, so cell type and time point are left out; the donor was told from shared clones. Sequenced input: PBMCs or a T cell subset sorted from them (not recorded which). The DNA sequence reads TGTGCCAGCAGCCCTAGCGGGGGGCCAGGGACCGGGGAGCTGTTTTTT. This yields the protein CASSPSGGPGTGELFF.